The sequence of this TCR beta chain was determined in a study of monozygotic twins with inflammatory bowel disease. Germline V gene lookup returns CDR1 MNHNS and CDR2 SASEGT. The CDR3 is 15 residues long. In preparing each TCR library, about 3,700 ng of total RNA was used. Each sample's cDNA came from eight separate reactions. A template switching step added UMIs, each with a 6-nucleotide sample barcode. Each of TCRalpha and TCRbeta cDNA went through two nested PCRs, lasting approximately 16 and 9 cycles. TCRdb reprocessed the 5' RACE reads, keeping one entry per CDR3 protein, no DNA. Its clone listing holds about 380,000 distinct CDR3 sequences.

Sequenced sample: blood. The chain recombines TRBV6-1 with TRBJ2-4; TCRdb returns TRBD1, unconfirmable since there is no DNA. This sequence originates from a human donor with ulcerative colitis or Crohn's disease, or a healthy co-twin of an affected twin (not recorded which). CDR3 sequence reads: CASSPLTGGKNIQYF.